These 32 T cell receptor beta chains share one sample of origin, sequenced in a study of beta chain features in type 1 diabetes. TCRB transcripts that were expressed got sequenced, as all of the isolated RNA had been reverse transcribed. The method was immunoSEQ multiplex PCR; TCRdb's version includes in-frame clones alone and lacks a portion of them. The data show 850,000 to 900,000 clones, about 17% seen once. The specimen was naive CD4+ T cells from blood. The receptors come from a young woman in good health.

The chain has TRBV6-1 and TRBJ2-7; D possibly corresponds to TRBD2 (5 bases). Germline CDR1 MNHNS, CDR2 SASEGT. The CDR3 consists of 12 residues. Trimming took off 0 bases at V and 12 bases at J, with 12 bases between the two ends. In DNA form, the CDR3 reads TGTGCCAGCAGTGAAGCGTTGGACTCTACGTACTTC. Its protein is CASSEALDSTYF.

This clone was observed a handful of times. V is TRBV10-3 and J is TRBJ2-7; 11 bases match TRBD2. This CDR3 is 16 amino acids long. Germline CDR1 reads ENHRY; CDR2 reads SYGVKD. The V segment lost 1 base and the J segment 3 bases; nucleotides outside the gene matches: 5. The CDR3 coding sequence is TGTGCCATCAGTGAGTTACTAGCGGGAGTCGACTACGAGCAGTACTTC. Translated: CAISELLAGVDYEQYF.

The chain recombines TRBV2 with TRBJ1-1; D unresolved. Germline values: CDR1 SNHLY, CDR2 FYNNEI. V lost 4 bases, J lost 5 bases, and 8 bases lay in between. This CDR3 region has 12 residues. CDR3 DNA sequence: TGTGCCAGCAGTGGGTGGCGTACTGAAGCTTTCTTT. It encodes CASSGWRTEAFF. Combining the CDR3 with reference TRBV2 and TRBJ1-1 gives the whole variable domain EPEVTQTPSHQVTQMGQEVILRCVPISNHLYFYWYRQILGQKVEFLVSFYNNEISEKSEIFDDQFSVERPDGSNFTLKIRSTKLEDSAMYFCASSGWRTEAFFGQGTRLTVV.

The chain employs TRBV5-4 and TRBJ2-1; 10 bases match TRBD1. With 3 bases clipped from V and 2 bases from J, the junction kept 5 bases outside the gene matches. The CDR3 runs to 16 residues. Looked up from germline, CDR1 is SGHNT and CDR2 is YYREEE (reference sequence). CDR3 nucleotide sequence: TGTGCCAGCAGCTGGGACAGGGGCCCAACCTACAATGAGCAGTTCTTC. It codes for CASSWDRGPTYNEQFF.

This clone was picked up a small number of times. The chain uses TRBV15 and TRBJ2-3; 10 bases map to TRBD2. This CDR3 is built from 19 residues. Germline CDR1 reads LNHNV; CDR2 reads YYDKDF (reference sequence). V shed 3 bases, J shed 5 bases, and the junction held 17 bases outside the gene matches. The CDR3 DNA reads TGTGCCACCAGCAGGGCCCATGGGCTAGCGGGAGTTTTTCGAGATACGCAGTATTTT. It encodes CATSRAHGLAGVFRDTQYF.

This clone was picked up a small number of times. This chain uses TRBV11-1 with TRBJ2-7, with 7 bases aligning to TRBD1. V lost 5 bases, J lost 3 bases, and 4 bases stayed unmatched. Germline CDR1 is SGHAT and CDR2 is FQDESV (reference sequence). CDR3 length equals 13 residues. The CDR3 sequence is CASSRQGFYEQYF. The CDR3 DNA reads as TGTGCCAGCAGCCGACAGGGATTCTACGAGCAGTACTTC.

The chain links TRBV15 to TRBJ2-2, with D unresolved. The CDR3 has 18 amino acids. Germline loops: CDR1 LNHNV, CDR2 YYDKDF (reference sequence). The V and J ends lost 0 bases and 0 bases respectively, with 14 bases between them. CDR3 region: CATSRELHRVANTGELFF. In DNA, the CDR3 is TGTGCCACCAGCAGAGAGTTACATCGGGTGGCGAACACCGGGGAGCTGTTTTTT.

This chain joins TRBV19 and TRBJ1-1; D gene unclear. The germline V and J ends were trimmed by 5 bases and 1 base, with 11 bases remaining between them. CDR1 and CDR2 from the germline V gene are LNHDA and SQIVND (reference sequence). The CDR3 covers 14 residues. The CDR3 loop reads CASSRGRGNTEAFF. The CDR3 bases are TGTGCCAGTAGTCGGGGTCGAGGGAACACTGAAGCTTTCTTT.

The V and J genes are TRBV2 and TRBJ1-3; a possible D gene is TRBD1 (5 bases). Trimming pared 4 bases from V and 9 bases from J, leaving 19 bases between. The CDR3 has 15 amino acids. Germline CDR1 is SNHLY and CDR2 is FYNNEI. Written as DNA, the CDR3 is TGTGCCAGCAGTGTGGGGGAAGCCCAAAAACGCACCATATATTTT. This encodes CASSVGEAQKRTIYF.

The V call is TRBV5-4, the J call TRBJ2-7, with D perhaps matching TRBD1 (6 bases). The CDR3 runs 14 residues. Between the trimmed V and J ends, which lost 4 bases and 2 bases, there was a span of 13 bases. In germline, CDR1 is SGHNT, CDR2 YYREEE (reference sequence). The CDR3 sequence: CASSPEDRTYEQYF. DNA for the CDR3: TGTGCCAGCAGCCCCGAGGACAGAACCTACGAGCAGTACTTC.

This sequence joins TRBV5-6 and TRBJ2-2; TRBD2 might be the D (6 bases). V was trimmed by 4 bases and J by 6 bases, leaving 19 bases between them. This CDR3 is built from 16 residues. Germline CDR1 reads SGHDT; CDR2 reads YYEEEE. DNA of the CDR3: TGTGCCAGCAGCGGCGGAGGGCAGAGCCACGCCGGGGAGCTGTTTTTT. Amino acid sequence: CASSGGGQSHAGELFF.

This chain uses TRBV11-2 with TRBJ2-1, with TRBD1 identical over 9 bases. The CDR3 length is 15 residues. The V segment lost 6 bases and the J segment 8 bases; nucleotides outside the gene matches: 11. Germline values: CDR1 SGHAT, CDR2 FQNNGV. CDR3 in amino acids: CASSWTGTGNHEQFF. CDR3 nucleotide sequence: TGTGCCAGCAGTTGGACCGGGACAGGGAACCATGAGCAGTTCTTC.

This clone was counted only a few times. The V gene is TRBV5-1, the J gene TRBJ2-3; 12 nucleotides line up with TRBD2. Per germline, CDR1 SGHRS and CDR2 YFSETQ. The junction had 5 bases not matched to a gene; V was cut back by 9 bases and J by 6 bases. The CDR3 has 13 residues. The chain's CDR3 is CAKRLAGVDTQYF. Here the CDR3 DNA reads TGCGCCAAACGACTAGCGGGAGTGGATACGCAGTATTTT.

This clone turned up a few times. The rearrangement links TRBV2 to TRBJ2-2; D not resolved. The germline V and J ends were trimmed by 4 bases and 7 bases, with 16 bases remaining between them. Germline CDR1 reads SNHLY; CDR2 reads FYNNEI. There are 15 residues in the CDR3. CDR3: CASSVSNLIFGELFF. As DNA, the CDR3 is TGTGCCAGCAGTGTCAGTAATTTGATTTTCGGGGAGCTGTTTTTT.

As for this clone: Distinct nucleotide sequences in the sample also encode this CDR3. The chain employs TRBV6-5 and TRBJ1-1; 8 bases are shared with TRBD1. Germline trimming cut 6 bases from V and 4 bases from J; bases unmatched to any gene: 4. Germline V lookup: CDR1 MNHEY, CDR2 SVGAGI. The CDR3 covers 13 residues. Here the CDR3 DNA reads TGTGCCAGCAGCCGCACAGGGGGCACTGAAGCTTTCTTT. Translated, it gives CASSRTGGTEAFF.

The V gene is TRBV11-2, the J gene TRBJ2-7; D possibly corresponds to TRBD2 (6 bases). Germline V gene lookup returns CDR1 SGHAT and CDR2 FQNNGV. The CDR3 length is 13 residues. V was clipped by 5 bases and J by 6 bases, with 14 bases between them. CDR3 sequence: CASSPPGSGEQYF. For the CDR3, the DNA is TGTGCCAGCAGCCCCCCCGGGAGTGGCGAGCAGTACTTC. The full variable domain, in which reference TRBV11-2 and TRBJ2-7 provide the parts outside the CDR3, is EAGVAQSPRYKIIEKRQSVAFWCNPISGHATLYWYQQILGQGPKLLIQFQNNGVVDDSQLPKDRFSAERLKGVDSTLKIQPAKLEDSAVYLCASSPPGSGEQYFGPGTRLTVT.

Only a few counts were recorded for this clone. Here the CDR3 reads CASSSSLSITEAFF. DNA of the CDR3: TGTGCCAGCAGTTCCTCCCTATCCATCACTGAAGCTTTCTTT. The chain uses TRBV28 and TRBJ1-1; no definite D call. Trimming shortened V by 4 bases and J by 4 bases, and 13 bases separated the two germline ends. The CDR3 sequence is 14 residues long. Per the germline V gene, CDR1 is MDHEN and CDR2 is SYDVKM.

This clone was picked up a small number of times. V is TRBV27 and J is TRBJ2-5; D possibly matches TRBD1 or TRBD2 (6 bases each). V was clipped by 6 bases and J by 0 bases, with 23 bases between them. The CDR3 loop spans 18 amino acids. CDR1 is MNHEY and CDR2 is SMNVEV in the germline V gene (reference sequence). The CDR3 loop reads CASSPNGNGGPYQETQYF. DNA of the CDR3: TGTGCCAGCAGCCCTAACGGGAACGGGGGCCCGTACCAAGAGACCCAGTACTTC.

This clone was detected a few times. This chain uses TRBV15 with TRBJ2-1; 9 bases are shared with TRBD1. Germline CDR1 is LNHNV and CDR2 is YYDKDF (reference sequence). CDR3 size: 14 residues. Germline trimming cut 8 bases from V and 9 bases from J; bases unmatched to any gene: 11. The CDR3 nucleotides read TGTGCCACCCCTTGGGACAGGGCTAACGGTGAGCAGTTCTTC. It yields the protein CATPWDRANGEQFF.

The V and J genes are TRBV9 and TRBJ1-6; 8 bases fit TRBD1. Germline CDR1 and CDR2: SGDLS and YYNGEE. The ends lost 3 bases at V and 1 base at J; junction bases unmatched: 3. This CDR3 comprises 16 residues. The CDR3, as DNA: TGTGCCAGCAGCGCGACAGGGGTTTCCTATAATTCACCCCTCCACTTT. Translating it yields CASSATGVSYNSPLHF.

CDR3 sequence reads: CASSLWGEAKNIQYF. DNA of the CDR3: TGTGCCAGCAGTTTATGGGGGGAGGCCAAAAACATTCAGTACTTC. This chain links TRBV28 with TRBJ2-4; either TRBD1 or TRBD2 may fit D (5 bases each). CDR3 length equals 15 residues. V shed 0 bases and J shed 1 base, with 7 bases lying between them. CDR1 is MDHEN and CDR2 is SYDVKM in the germline V gene. Based on the CDR3 plus reference TRBV28 and TRBJ2-4, the full variable domain is DVKVTQSSRYLVKRTGEKVFLECVQDMDHENMFWYRQDPGLGLRLIYFSYDVKMKEKGDIPEGYSVSREKKERFSLILESASTNQTSMYLCASSLWGEAKNIQYFGAGTRLSVL.

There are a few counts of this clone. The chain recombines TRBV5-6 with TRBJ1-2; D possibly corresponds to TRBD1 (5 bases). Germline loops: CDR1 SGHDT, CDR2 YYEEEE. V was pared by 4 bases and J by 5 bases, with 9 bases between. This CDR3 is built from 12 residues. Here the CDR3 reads CASSRDFYGYTF. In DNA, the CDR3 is TGTGCCAGCAGCCGGGACTTTTATGGCTACACCTTC.

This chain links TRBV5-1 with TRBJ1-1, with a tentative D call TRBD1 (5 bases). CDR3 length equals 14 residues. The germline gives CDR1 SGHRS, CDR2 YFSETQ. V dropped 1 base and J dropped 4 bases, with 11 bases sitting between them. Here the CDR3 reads CASSLIPGGTEAFF. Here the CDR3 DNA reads TGCGCCAGCAGCTTGATCCCGGGGGGCACTGAAGCTTTCTTT.

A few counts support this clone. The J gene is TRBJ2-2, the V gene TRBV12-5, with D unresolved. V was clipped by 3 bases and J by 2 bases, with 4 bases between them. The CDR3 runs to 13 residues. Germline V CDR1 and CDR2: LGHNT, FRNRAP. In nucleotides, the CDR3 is TGTGCTAGTGGTTTTTCTAACACCGGGGAGCTGTTTTTT. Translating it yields CASGFSNTGELFF.

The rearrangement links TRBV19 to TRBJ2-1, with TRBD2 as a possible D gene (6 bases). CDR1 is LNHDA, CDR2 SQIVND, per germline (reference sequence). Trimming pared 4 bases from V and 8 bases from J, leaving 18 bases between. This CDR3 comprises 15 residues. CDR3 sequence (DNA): TGTGCCAGTAGTAAGTCTGGGCTAGCGAACGATGAGCAGTTCTTC. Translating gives CASSKSGLANDEQFF.

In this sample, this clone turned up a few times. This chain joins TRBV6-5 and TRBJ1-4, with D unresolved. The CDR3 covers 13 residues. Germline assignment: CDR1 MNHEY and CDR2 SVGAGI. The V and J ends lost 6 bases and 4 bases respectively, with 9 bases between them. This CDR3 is CASRQLRNEKLFF. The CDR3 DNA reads TGTGCCAGCAGACAGCTACGTAATGAAAAACTGTTTTTT.

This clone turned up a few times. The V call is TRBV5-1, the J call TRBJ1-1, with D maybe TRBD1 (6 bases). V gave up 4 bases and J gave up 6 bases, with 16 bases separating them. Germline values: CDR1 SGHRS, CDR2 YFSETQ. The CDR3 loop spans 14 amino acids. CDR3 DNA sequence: TGCGCCAGCAGCCGTGACAGGAGGAGCCCTGAAGCTTTCTTT. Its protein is CASSRDRRSPEAFF. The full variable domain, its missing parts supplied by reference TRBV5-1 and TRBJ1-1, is KAGVTQTPRYLIKTRGQQVTLSCSPISGHRSVSWYQQTPGQGLQFLFEYFSETQRNKGNFPGRFSGRQFSNSRSEMNVSTLELGDSALYLCASSRDRRSPEAFFGQGTRLTVV.

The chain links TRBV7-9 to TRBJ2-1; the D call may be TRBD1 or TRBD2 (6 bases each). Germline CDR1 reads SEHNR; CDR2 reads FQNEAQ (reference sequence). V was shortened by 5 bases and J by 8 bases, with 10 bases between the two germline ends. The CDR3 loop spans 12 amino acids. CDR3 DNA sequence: TGTGCCAGCAGCGCGGGACACTATGAGCAGTTCTTC. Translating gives CASSAGHYEQFF.

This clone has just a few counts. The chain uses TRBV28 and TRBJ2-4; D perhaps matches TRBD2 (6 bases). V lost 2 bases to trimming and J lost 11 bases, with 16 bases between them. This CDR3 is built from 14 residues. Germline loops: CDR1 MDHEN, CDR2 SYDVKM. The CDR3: CASSLDRRDWFQYF. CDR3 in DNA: TGTGCCAGCAGTTTAGATAGGCGGGACTGGTTTCAGTACTTC.

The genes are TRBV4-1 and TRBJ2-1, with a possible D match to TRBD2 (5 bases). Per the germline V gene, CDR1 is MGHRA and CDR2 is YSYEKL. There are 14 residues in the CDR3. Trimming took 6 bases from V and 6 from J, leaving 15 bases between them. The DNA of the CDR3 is TGCGCCAGCAGGACTATAGAGGGCCTCAATGAGCAGTTCTTC. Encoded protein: CASRTIEGLNEQFF.

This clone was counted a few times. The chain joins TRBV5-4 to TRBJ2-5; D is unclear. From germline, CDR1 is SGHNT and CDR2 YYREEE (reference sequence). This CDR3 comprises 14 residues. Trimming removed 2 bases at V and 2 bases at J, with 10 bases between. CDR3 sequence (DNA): TGTGCCAGCAGCTTCGCTCGGCGTCAAGAGACCCAGTACTTC. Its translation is CASSFARRQETQYF.

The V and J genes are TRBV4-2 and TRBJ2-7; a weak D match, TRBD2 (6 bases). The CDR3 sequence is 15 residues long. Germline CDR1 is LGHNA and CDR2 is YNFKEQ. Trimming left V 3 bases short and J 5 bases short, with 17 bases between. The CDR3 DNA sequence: TGTGCCAGCAGCCAGAGACCGGGAGTAACGGACGAGCAGTACTTC. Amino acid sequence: CASSQRPGVTDEQYF.